A single count supports the clone carrying this T cell receptor beta chain. Its antigen is not identified. V lost 6 bases to trimming and J lost 8 bases, with 16 bases between them. The CDR3 is made up of 14 amino acids. In germline, CDR1 is SNHLY, CDR2 FYNNEI. This table comes from immunoSEQ multiplex PCR, and its TCRdb copy is limited to in-frame clones, with some not included. Among about 50,000 clones listed, around 90% were seen once. This sample was included in a study of T cell responses to AZD1222 COVID-19 vaccine. Study-wide findings and caveats: The donors showed a predominance of white British ancestry and of females, with possible underestimation of clonal diversity.

This TCR derives from an adult in good health. The sequencing here drew on peripheral blood, taken on day 0 of AZD1222 vaccination. The chain links TRBV2 to TRBJ1-4; tentatively, D is TRBD1 (6 bases). CDR3 sequence: CASRLTAGDEKLFF. In DNA, the CDR3 is TGTGCCAGCAGGCTGACAGCAGGGGACGAAAAACTGTTTTTT.